This T cell receptor beta chain was identified during a study of blood T cell repertoires in COVID-19. Study-wide background: Italy, Spain and the United States were the sources of the convalescent and acute COVID-19 samples. Nucleic acid was either cDNA or gDNA, and it came from T cells, B-cell-depleted T cells, or PBMCs.

The CDR3 runs 16 residues. The ends were cut back, 0 bases at V and 8 bases at J, with 16 bases in the middle. Germline V gene lookup returns CDR1 LGHDT and CDR2 YNNKEL (reference sequence). Authors' methods: Amplification of reference gene primers was used by the study to estimate nucleated cell counts. Sequencing used immunoSEQ multiplex PCR; TCRdb keeps in-frame clones, though not all of them. V, J and clone size are taken as reported in that table, and D and trimming were inferred from the DNA itself. The table records around 99,000 clones, approximately 80% of them present only once. This clone was recorded once.

The sequence derives from a woman aged 45-59 years with acute or convalescent COVID-19. The sequencing input was peripheral blood. The genes are TRBV3-1 (or the pseudogene TRBV3-2) and TRBJ1-4; D is unresolved. This CDR3 reads CASSQDRGEVGEKLFF. In DNA, the CDR3 is TGTGCCAGCAGCCAAGATCGGGGAGAGGTTGGGGAAAAACTGTTTTTT.